This T cell receptor beta chain appears in the sequencing data of a study of tumor-infiltrating lymphocytes in primary liver carcinoma. About the study: Surgical resection was used to treat these primary liver carcinoma patients. Samples gave roughly 3.65 to 7.5 million productive TCRbeta reads, similar across tissue types. Ages ranged from 30 to 69, with HCC or mixed HCC-cholangiocarcinoma.

In its sample, this clonotype was seen many times. As yet, its antigen is unknown. Germline DNA was also extracted, and blood RNA was taken from unsorted whole blood. With 500 ng total RNA as template and a constant-region primer, TCR beta cDNA was made. Employing slightly modified ARM-PCR, three nested multiplex PCR rounds were run, and these gave rise to the TCR beta libraries. TRBV1-TRBV30 forward primers paired with a C-beta reverse primer were used in the first two PCR rounds, which ran roughly 9 cycles each. TCRdb recomputed calls from the multiplex PCR reads with MiXCR, one row per CDR3 protein. The repertoire has about 320,000 distinct CDR3 sequences, nearly 60% of them found once; the top ten carry 15% to 20%. Study results and caveats: Researchers found tumor-adjacent and tumor-blood pairs overlapped less than tumor region pairs.

CDR3 size: 12 residues. V lost 4 bases, J lost 0 bases, and 5 bases lay in between. The germline CDR1 and CDR2 sequences are SQVTM and ANQGSEA. Sequencing used peripheral blood. The rearrangement uses TRBV29-1 and TRBJ2-3; the D is unclear. The sequence was collected from a woman aged 25 to 39 with primary liver carcinoma and hepatitis B virus infection. This CDR3 reads CSVADSTDTQYF. CDR3 DNA sequence: TGCAGCGTTGCAGATAGCACAGATACGCAGTATTTT.